This T cell receptor (beta chain) stems from a study of vaccination effects on CD4 cells after COVID-19 (dated by TCRdb to between 2021 and 2022). Looking at the study overall: Across the study, the median time from the second dose to post-vaccine sampling was 72 days (range 14 to 241). In both COVID-19 convalescent patients and infection-naive vaccine recipients, the study compared SARS-CoV-2 spike-specific CD4+ TCR repertoires from before mRNA vaccination with those from after it. Altogether, roughly 10 COVID-19 convalescent patients and a few SARS-CoV-2-naive healthy vaccine recipients made up the full study. Cultures from other donors in the study were sequenced using the Oncomine TCR Beta short-read assay on an Illumina iSeq 100.

What the study reported, not specific to this receptor: Only a small number of convalescent patients were included, and no early post-infection timepoints were available, which limited the study. Marked clonal contraction was observed in both infection-induced and vaccine-induced clones at late post-vaccination timepoints, consistent with waning T cell responses. In healthy vaccine recipients, vaccine-induced clones were almost all SARS-CoV-2 mono-reactive, with only 1 of 255 cross-reactive with common cold coronaviruses.

CDR1 LNHDA and CDR2 SQIVND were looked up in the germline V gene (reference sequence). After removal of 3 bases from V and 4 bases from J, the junction retains 3 bases not matched to a gene. The CDR3 goes from the cysteine to the phenylalanine over 14 residues. The retained sequence is limited to the CDR3, 42 bases, with the frame set at the first base. The ViraFEST assay stimulated PBMC with viral peptide pools and then used TCR sequencing to identify antigen-specific CD4+ T cell clonotypes by expansion. After about 9 days of culture, CD4+ T cells were isolated with the EasySep CD4+ T cell isolation kit. Each participant received two doses of an mRNA SARS-CoV-2 vaccine, either BNT162b2 or mRNA-1273. The absence of prior SARS-CoV-2 infection in healthy vaccine recipients was confirmed by negative nucleocapsid antibodies before and after vaccination. Each well held two million PBMC cultured in IMDM containing about 5.4% human AB serum, around 10 IU/ml IL-2 and gentamicin, along with approximately 10 ug/ml peptides. On days 3 and 7, half of the culture medium was replaced with fresh IL-2-containing medium. Unless noted otherwise, every peptide stimulation condition was grown in triplicate wells. Using Ficoll-Paque Plus gradient centrifugation, PBMC were separated from whole blood and then either used fresh or cryopreserved at -140C. The spike proteins of SARS-CoV-2 and of the common cold coronaviruses HCoV-NL63, HCoV-OC43 and HCoV-229E were spanned by overlapping peptide pools. The QIAamp micro DNA kit was used to extract genomic DNA from the cultured CD4+ T cells.

The method behind the library was the immunoSEQ multiplex PCR assay. DNA from the cultured, isolated CD4+ T cells was subjected to TCR beta CDR3 sequencing. The study's own analysis went as follows. Non-productive TCR sequences were removed, reads were trimmed to the CDR3 region, and CDR3s of at least 7 amino acids were retained. Antigen-specific clonotypes were identified using the MANAFEST web app by comparison of expansion in peptide wells against reference cultures. For clones to be considered positive, expansion at FDR<0.05 versus reference and all other wells, an odds ratio above 5, and a frequency above 0.1% in two replicate wells were required. A clonotype was called cross-reactive if it was significantly expanded both in SARS-CoV-2 spike wells and in at least one common cold coronavirus spike condition. CDR3 similarity was assessed by Levenshtein distance using the stringdist R package, and unrooted trees were constructed with ape in R 3.6.1. What TCRdb holds here is the immuneACCESS table cut down to in-frame rearrangements. Part of the clones is not present; checked against another copy, under half of the missing clones reflect an unresolved V gene, and the others are unexplained. V, J and clone size are those of that table, while D and trimming were read from the DNA. In this sample the table shows about 81,000 clones, around four fifths of which occur a single time. 0.85% to 1.3% of the sample is taken by the ten largest.

Worth noting for this clone: The antigen this receptor binds is unknown. It has no much larger one-base neighbor in the sample; base qualities were not kept.

The V gene is TRBV19 and the J gene is TRBJ1-1; 9 of the junction bases match TRBD1. The origin of this receptor is a human donor who received a COVID-19 vaccine. The sequencing here drew on CD4+ T cells from PBMCs cultured with HCoV-OC43 spike peptides, taken after COVID-19 vaccination. The cell subset or site label corresponds to: HCoV-OC43 spike overlapping peptide pool stimulation. The nucleotide sequence is TGTGCCAGTAGTATGAGGGGACAGGGCACTGAAGCTTTCTTT. This translates into CASSMRGQGTEAFF.